These T cell receptor beta chains were read from a single sample in a study of cytomegalovirus exposure and HLA in healthy donors. Some clones are missing from TCRdb's copy, which holds only in-frame ones; the method was immunoSEQ multiplex PCR. The sample has 120,000 or so clones, around three quarters seen once; the top ten hold more than 1%. Source material: PBMCs. Receptors were obtained from a female donor in good health and CMV-seronegative. The CDR3 runs from the conserved cysteine through the conserved F or W. The order of the fields is clone size, V gene, D gene, J gene, CDR3 DNA, CDR3 protein. D genes are given only for firm matches. Not all rows give a size; the values are once, few, many and, for expanded clones, a class.

NA	TRBV5-1	TRBD1	TRBJ2-7	TGCGCCAGCAGCTTGTCGGGGACAGGGACCTACGAGCAGTACTTC	CASSLSGTGTYEQYF
NA	TRBV5-6	NA	TRBJ1-2	TGTGCCAGCAGCTTCTATCAGGCGCCTAACTATGGCTACACCTTC	CASSFYQAPNYGYTF
NA	TRBV5-1	NA	TRBJ1-6	TGCGCCAGCAGCTTGGCAGGGATCGCGAATTCACCCCTCCACTTT	CASSLAGIANSPLHF
NA	TRBV9	NA	TRBJ2-1	TGTGCCAGCAGCGTAGCCATCCCCGGCCATCCCGGGAATGAGCAGTTCTTC	CASSVAIPGHPGNEQFF
NA	TRBV12-5	NA	TRBJ2-7	TGTGCTAGTGGTTTGAACAGACCGTTAGAGCAGTACTTC	CASGLNRPLEQYF
once	TRBV6-5	TRBD2	TRBJ2-1	TGTGCCAGCAGTTCTCCGGGACTAGCGATGAATGAGCAGTTCTTC	CASSSPGLAMNEQFF
NA	TRBV2	TRBD1	TRBJ1-6	TGTGCCAGCAGTGAAAGAACAGGGGGTTCACCCCTCCACTTT	CASSERTGGSPLHF
NA	TRBV28	NA	TRBJ2-1	TGTGCCAGCGGGACGCGGGGAAGCTCCTACAATGAGCAGTTCTTC	CASGTRGSSYNEQFF
NA	TRBV5-1	TRBD1	TRBJ2-7	TGCGCCAGCAGCTTAGGGACAGGGGAAGAGCAGTACTTC	CASSLGTGEEQYF
NA	TRBV5-1	TRBD2	TRBJ2-3	TGCGCCAGCAGTATCGCGGGGGGGCAAGATACGCAGTATTTT	CASSIAGGQDTQYF
NA	TRBV9	NA	TRBJ2-7	TGTGCCAGCAGCGTAGGTCCGGGGGTAAACTACGAGCAGTACTTC	CASSVGPGVNYEQYF
NA	TRBV7-8	TRBD2	TRBJ2-3	TGTGCCAGCAGCCCCCGACTAGCGGGGAGCACAGATACGCAGTATTTT	CASSPRLAGSTDTQYF
NA	TRBV6-1	NA	TRBJ1-1	TGTGCCAGCAGTGAAGGGACAGTGAACACTGAAGCTTTCTTT	CASSEGTVNTEAFF
NA	TRBV2	TRBD1	TRBJ2-7	TGTGCCAGCAGTGACTACAGGGGGCACTACGAGCAGTACTTC	CASSDYRGHYEQYF
NA	TRBV28	TRBD2	TRBJ2-5	TGTGCCAGCAGCCCCCCGGTGCCGACTAGCGCCCAAGAGACCCAGTACTTC	CASSPPVPTSAQETQYF
NA	TRBV5-1	TRBD1	TRBJ1-6	TGCGCCAGCAGTTACAGGGGGCACGATTCACCCCTCCACTTT	CASSYRGHDSPLHF
NA	TRBV7-4	TRBD1	TRBJ1-5	TGTGCCAGCAGCTTAACAGGGGAGGACTATCAGCCCCAGCATTTT	CASSLTGEDYQPQHF
NA	TRBV15	NA	TRBJ1-6	TGTGCCACCAGCAGAGAAAGGGGGAATAATTCACCCCTCCACTTT	CATSRERGNNSPLHF
NA	TRBV27	TRBD1	TRBJ1-5	TGTGCCAGCAAGAAAGACAGGGATAATCAGCCCCAGCATTTT	CASKKDRDNQPQHF
NA	TRBV5-4	NA	TRBJ1-1	TGTGCCAGCAGCCGGTTCGAATCTCGGGGCACTGAAGCTTTCTTT	CASSRFESRGTEAFF
NA	TRBV5-5	NA	TRBJ2-5	TGTGCCAGCAGCTTTCTAGGGATTGGGGGCGGACAAGAGACCCAGTACTTC	CASSFLGIGGGQETQYF
NA	TRBV7-9	TRBD2	TRBJ2-2	TGTGCCAGCAGCAACAGCGGGAGCTTCTACACCGGGGAGCTGTTTTTT	CASSNSGSFYTGELFF
NA	TRBV7-6	NA	TRBJ2-5	TGTGCCAGCAGTTTGGACCTCCTTAGGGGCAGGACGCAAGAGACCCAGTACTTC	CASSLDLLRGRTQETQYF
NA	TRBV7-9	TRBD2	TRBJ2-5	TGTGCCAGCAGCATCTACGGACTAGCGGGTAAAGAGACCCAGTACTTC	CASSIYGLAGKETQYF
NA	TRBV6-1	NA	TRBJ2-3	TGTGCCAGCAGTGTAACTAGAGATACGCAGTATTTT	CASSVTRDTQYF
NA	TRBV28	TRBD2	TRBJ2-1	TGTGCCAGCAGGGGGGGACTACCCCGCTACAATGAGCAGTTCTTC	CASRGGLPRYNEQFF
NA	TRBV5-4	TRBD2	TRBJ2-3	TGTGCCAGCACGAGAGGCGGGGGATTTTACACAGATACGCAGTATTTT	CASTRGGGFYTDTQYF
NA	TRBV19	NA	TRBJ2-2	TGTGCCAGTAGTACAGAGCAGATACCGGGGGAGCTGTTTTTT	CASSTEQIPGELFF
once	TRBV2	NA	TRBJ1-1	TGTGCCAGCAGTGAATTCGGGAAATTTGGCACTGAAGCTTTCTTT	CASSEFGKFGTEAFF
NA	TRBV5-4	TRBD1	TRBJ2-1	TGTGCCAGCAGCTCGCGGCAACAGGGGGATGAGCAGTTCTTC	CASSSRQQGDEQFF
NA	TRBV2	TRBD1	TRBJ2-1	TGTGCCAGCAGCCCCGGGGGACAGGGGGTCTATGAGCAGTTCTTC	CASSPGGQGVYEQFF
NA	TRBV5-4	TRBD1	TRBJ2-1	TGTGCCAGCAGCCTACCGGGACAGGGAAGGAATGAGCAGTTCTTC	CASSLPGQGRNEQFF
NA	TRBV30	TRBD2	TRBJ2-3	TGTGCCTGGAGGACCGGAGCGGGAGGGATGCAGTATTTT	CAWRTGAGGMQYF
NA	TRBV30	TRBD2	TRBJ2-5	TGTGCCTGGAGTAAAGCGGGGGTAGAAGAGACCCAGTACTTC	CAWSKAGVEETQYF
NA	TRBV7-2	NA	TRBJ1-3	TGTGCCAGCAGCCCCGCCGGAGGGACTAACACCATATATTTT	CASSPAGGTNTIYF
NA	TRBV30	TRBD2	TRBJ2-1	TGTGCCTGGAGTATCGGACTAGCGGGAGTCAATGAGCAGTTCTTC	CAWSIGLAGVNEQFF
NA	TRBV6-5	NA	TRBJ1-6	TGTGCCAGCAGCCAATCGGGAGGGAATTCACCCCTCCACTTT	CASSQSGGNSPLHF
NA	TRBV6-1	NA	TRBJ1-1	TGTGCCAGCAGACTCACAGGGAACACTGAAGCTTTCTTT	CASRLTGNTEAFF
NA	TRBV6-1	NA	TRBJ1-1	TGTGCCAGTAAACAGAGCATGAACACTGAAGCTTTCTTT	CASKQSMNTEAFF
once	TRBV5-1	TRBD2	TRBJ2-2	TGCGCCAGCAGCTCGTTTTGGACGAGCGGGACGTCCGGGGAGCTGTTTTTT	CASSSFWTSGTSGELFF
NA	TRBV15	NA	TRBJ1-4	TGTGCCACCAGCGGGAGTTGGAGGGATTCTTTTACAACTAATGAAAAACTGTTTTTT	CATSGSWRDSFTTNEKLFF
NA	TRBV7-9	TRBD2	TRBJ2-1	TGTGCCAGCAGCTTAGTAGTAGCGGGGTACAATGAGCAGTTCTTC	CASSLVVAGYNEQFF
few	TRBV30	NA	TRBJ1-2	TGTGCCTGGAGTTCAAGAGGGGGCTATGGCTACACCTTC	CAWSSRGGYGYTF
NA	TRBV27	TRBD2	TRBJ2-7	TGTGCCAGCAGTTCCCCAACTAGCGGGGTGTACGAGCAGTACTTC	CASSSPTSGVYEQYF